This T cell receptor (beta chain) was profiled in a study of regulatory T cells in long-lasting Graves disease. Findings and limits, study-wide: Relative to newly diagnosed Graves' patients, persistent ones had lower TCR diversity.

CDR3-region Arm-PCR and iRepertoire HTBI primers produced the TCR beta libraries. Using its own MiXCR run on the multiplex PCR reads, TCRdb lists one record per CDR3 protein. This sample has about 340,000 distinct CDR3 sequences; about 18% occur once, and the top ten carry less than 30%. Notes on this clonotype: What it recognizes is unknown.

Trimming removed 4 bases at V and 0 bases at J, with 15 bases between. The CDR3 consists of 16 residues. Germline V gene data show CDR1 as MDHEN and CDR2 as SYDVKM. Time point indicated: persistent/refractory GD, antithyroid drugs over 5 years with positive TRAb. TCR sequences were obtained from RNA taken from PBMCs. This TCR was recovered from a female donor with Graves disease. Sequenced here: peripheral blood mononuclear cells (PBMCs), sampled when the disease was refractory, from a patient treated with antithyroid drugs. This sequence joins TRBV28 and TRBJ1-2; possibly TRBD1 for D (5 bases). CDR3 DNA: TGTGCCAGCAGTTGGACTTTCAGGGCCCCTAACTATGGCTACACCTTC. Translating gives CASSWTFRAPNYGYTF.